This TCR beta chain was observed in a study of OX40 agonist ivuxolimab in advanced cancers. At the level of the study: Patients were dosed with the agonistic anti-OX40 (CD134) antibody ivuxolimab. In three patients, partial responses were observed, one with hepatocellular carcinoma and two with cutaneous melanoma.

V was cut by 6 bases and J by 4 bases, with 15 bases left in between. This CDR3 contains 14 residues. Looked up from germline, CDR1 is LNHDA and CDR2 is SQIVND (reference sequence). Using immunoSEQ multiplex PCR, the repertoire was profiled, and TCRdb retains in-frame clones only, with some absent. The repertoire has 35,000 to 40,000 clones, roughly 82% of them found once; the top ten carry 6.5% to 8%. Study-wide findings and caveats: Mean expanded clone counts were higher in CD8+ than CD4+ T cells. Among the lowest levels of clonal expansion were found in partial responders at 0.1-3.0 mg/kg.

Worth noting for this clone: Its antigen is unknown.

The starting material was CD4+ or CD8+ T cells sorted from blood, obtained in a trial of the OX40 agonist ivuxolimab. The TCR sequence derives from an adult with an advanced solid tumor such as melanoma, head and neck, liver or kidney cancer. V and J are TRBV19 and TRBJ1-1; no clear D. The DNA of the CDR3 is TGTGCCAGTAGGAGGGCAGGCTTGGCCACTGAAGCTTTCTTT. Amino acid sequence: CASRRAGLATEAFF.